This T cell receptor (beta chain) was sequenced in a study of T cells after yellow fever vaccination (dated by TCRdb to between 2018 and 2021). Background on the whole study: The SMART-Seq v4 Ultra Low Input RNA kit was used to prepare libraries from fractions with low cell numbers. To follow T-cell clones before and after both primary and booster YFV17D yellow fever vaccination, bulk TCR alpha and beta repertoires underwent longitudinal sequencing. Two healthy male donors, one aged 18 to 30 and one aged 30 to 40 years, were included in the cohort. Blood samples were taken at several timepoints before and after primary and secondary immunization, and bulk PBMC replicates and cell subsets were isolated. The research as a whole found: Compared with the primary T-cell response, the secondary T-cell response was weaker but faster, peaking on day 5 rather than day 15. After the booster, most clones that had expanded after primary vaccination were detected again (roughly 95% of CD4 and more than 85% of CD8), suggesting broad maintenance of memory. Because the study included only two donors, the extent to which the findings can be generalized is limited. A small share of clonotypes occurred in both CD4 and CD8 compartments, likely arising from convergent recombination. Because abundant contaminating clonotypes from the bulk population could be contained in FACS-sorted repertoires, computational filtering was required.

In its sample, this clonotype was seen a few times. Its target antigen remains unknown. No base qualities exist here, and no much larger clone lies one base off it. According to the study, the label for this sample's treatment or condition signals: live attenuated yellow fever vaccine strain. At each blood-draw timepoint, two biological replicates of bulk PBMCs were obtained. PBMCs were isolated from peripheral blood using a standard Ficoll-Paque protocol. TriZol was used to extract RNA from bulk PBMCs, CD4 and CD8 fractions, and dextramer-positive and dextramer-negative fractions. Synthesis of TCR cDNA relied on 5'RACE template switching, a step that introduced a universal primer site along with unique molecular identifiers. Priming for cDNA synthesis came from both the TCR alpha and TCR beta constant segments. Two PCR steps were used to amplify libraries, with sample barcodes and sequencing adapters being added in the second step. Sequencing of libraries was performed on Illumina HiSeq 2500 (2x100 bp) or NovaSeq (2x150 bp). The source study handled its data this way. MIGEC handled demultiplexing of reads and collapsing into UMI consensus sequences, while MiXCR performed V(D)J alignment. Vaccine-responding clonotypes were defined with edgeR using replicate PBMC samples, requiring FDR below 0.01 and a log2 fold change above 5 up to day 15. Each bulk clonotype received a CD4 or CD8 identity based on whether the sequenced CD4 or CD8 repertoire contained that clonotype at higher abundance. In-frame beta chains were kept once TCRdb had trimmed the public reads at Q25 with fastp and called clones with MiXCR. Identical CDR3 proteins give one entry, which carries the most common genes and DNA. TCRdb, not the original authors, processed these V and J calls. Recorded for this sample are under 600,000 distinct CDR3 sequences; roughly 14% of them occurred a single time. The ten largest clones add up to over 13% of the sample.

This clonotype was sampled from a man aged 25-45 years who received the YFV17D yellow fever vaccine. The sequencing used PBMCs, collected on the day of the yellow fever booster vaccination.

The nucleotide sequence reads TGTGCCAGCAGCCAAGAAGGTAACATTCAGTACTTC. It translates to CASSQEGNIQYF. The chain couples TRBV4-2 to TRBJ2-4, with the D gene not confidently named. The CDR1 and CDR2 encoded by the germline V gene are LGHNA and YNFKEQ. V and J lose 0 bases and 7 bases, and a span of 4 bases separates them. The CDR3 measures 12 amino acids from cysteine to phenylalanine. This entry keeps only the CDR3 DNA: 36 bases, framed from base 1.